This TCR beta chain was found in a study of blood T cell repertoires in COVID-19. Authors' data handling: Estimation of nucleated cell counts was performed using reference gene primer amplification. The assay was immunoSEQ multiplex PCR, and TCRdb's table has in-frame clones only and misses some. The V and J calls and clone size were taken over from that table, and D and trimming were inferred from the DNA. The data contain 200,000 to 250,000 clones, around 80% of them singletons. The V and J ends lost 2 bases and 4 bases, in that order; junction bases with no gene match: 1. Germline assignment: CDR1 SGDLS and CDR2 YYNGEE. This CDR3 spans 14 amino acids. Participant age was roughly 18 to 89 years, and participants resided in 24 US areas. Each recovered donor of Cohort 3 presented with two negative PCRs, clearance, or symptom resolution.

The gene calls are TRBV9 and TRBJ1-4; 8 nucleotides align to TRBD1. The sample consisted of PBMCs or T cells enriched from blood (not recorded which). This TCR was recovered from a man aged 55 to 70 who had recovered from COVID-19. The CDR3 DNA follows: TGTGCCAGCAGCGTGACAGGGGTTAATGAAAAACTGTTTTTT. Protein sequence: CASSVTGVNEKLFF.